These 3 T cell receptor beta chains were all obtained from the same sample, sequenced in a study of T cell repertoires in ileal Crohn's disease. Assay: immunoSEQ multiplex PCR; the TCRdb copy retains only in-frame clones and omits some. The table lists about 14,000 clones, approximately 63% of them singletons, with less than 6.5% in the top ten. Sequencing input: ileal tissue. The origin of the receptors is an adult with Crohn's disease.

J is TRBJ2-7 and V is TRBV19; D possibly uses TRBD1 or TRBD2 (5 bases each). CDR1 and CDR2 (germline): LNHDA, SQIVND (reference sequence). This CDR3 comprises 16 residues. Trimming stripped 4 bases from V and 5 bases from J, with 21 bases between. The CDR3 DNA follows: TGTGCCAGTAGTACCCCCGGAGCCGGGGCCGCAGACGAGCAGTACTTC. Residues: CASSTPGAGAADEQYF. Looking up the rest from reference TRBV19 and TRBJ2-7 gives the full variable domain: DGGITQSPKYLFRKEGQNVTLSCEQNLNHDAMYWYRQDPGQGLRLIYYSQIVNDFQKGDIAEGYSVSREKKESFPLTVTSAQKNPTAFYLCASSTPGAGAADEQYFGPGTRLTVT.

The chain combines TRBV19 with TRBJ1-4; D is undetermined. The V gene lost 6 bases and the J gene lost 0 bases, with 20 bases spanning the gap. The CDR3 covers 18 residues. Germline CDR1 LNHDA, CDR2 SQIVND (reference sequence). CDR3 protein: CASRMRVNSPTTNEKLFF. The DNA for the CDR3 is TGTGCCAGTAGAATGAGGGTAAACAGCCCGACAACTAATGAAAAACTGTTTTTT.

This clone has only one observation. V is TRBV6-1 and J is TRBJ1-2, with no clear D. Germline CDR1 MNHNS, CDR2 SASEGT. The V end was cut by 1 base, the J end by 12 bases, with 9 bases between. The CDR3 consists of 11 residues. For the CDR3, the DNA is TGTGCCAGCAGTGAAGGAGGCTTCGACACCTTC. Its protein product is CASSEGGFDTF.